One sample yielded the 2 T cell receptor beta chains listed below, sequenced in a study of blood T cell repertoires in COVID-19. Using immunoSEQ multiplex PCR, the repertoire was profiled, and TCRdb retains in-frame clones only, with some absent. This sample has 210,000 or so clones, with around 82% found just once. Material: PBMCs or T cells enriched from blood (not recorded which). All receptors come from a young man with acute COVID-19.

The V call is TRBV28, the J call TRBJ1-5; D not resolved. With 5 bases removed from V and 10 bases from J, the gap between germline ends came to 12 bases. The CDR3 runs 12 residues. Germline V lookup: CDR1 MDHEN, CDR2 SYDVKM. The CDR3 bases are TGTGCCAGCAGTCCGCTCCACAGCCCCCAGCATTTT. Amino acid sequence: CASSPLHSPQHF.

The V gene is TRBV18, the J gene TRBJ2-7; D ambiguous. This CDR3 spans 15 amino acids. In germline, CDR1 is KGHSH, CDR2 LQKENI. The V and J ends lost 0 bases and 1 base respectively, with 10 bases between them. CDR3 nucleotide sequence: TGTGCCAGCTCACCACCTAGCAAACTATCCTACGAGCAGTACTTC. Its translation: CASSPPSKLSYEQYF.